One and the same sample provided the 31 T cell receptor beta chains below, sequenced in a study of T-cell reconstitution after alpha-beta-depleted transplantation in children. Library preparation (for TCRbeta) was performed with unique molecular identifiers. Each CDR3 protein is one row after TCRdb ran MiXCR on the PCR reads. The sample has about 410,000 distinct CDR3 sequences, around 21% seen once; the top ten hold over 3.5%. The material sequenced was PBMCs from the stem cell graft donor, taken from the stem cell graft. These receptors originate from a human donor who donated a stem cell graft to a child with acute myeloid leukemia.

V is TRBV7-9 and J is TRBJ2-7; perhaps D is TRBD1 or TRBD2 (5 bases each). Germline V CDR1 and CDR2: SEHNR, FQNEAQ (reference sequence). The CDR3 spans 14 residues. With 0 bases removed from V and 3 bases from J, the gap between germline ends came to 9 bases. Here the CDR3 reads CASSLAGADYEQYF. The DNA for the CDR3 is TGTGCCAGCAGCTTAGCCGGGGCCGACTACGAGCAGTACTTC.

This clonotype was observed a few times. V gene TRBV12-3 or TRBV12-4 combines with J gene TRBJ2-7, with TRBD1 matching 7 bases. Trimming took 3 bases from V and 4 from J; bases not matched to a gene: 9. There are 15 residues in the CDR3. The CDR3 protein is CASSLLTGDKYEQYF. CDR3 in DNA: TGTGCCAGCAGTTTGCTAACAGGGGATAAGTACGAGCAGTACTTC.

There are a few counts of this clonotype. The V call is TRBV20-1, the J call TRBJ2-1; unclear D gene. This CDR3 has 12 amino acids. V gave up 3 bases and J gave up 4 bases, with 7 bases separating them. CDR1 and CDR2 (germline): DFQATT, SNEGSKA (reference sequence). The CDR3 protein is CSARPGYNEQFF. The CDR3 DNA sequence: TGCAGTGCTAGGCCAGGATACAATGAGCAGTTCTTC.

The V and J genes are TRBV6-2 or TRBV6-3 and TRBJ1-1; 10 nucleotides line up with TRBD1. The ends lost 6 bases at V and 4 bases at J; junction bases unmatched: 5. This CDR3 comprises 14 residues. Germline-derived CDR1 and CDR2 are MNHEY and SVGEGT. The CDR3 here is CASRYRDRGTEAFF. CDR3 in DNA: TGTGCCAGCAGGTATAGGGACAGGGGCACTGAAGCTTTCTTT.

This clonotype was counted a few times. J is TRBJ2-2 and V is TRBV7-3; maybe TRBD2 (6 bases). This CDR3 contains 18 residues. Per germline, CDR1 SGHTA and CDR2 FQGTGA. Trimming left V 2 bases short and J 4 bases short, with 20 bases between. CDR3 nucleotide sequence: TGTGCCAGCAGCTTAGGAGTGGGGGGAGGAGTGGCCACCGGGGAGCTGTTTTTT. It codes for CASSLGVGGGVATGELFF.

CDR3 protein: CASSLLGVVGHLTDTQYF. For the CDR3, the DNA is TGTGCCAGCAGCTTATTGGGAGTGGTAGGACACCTCACAGATACGCAGTATTTT. J is TRBJ2-3 and V is TRBV7-3; tentatively, D is TRBD1 or TRBD2 (5 bases each). V lost 2 bases and J lost 2, with 20 bases in between. Germline loops: CDR1 SGHTA, CDR2 FQGTGA. This CDR3 has 18 amino acids.

At least ten counts were recorded for this clonotype. The rearrangement uses TRBV9 and TRBJ2-3; weak D call: TRBD2 (6 bases). This CDR3 contains 13 residues. Trimming cost V 3 bases and J 3 bases, with 8 bases left between them. Germline V gene sequence: CDR1 SGDLS, CDR2 YYNGEE. CDR3 loop: CASSAGGTDTQYF. The CDR3 coding sequence is TGTGCCAGCAGCGCCGGAGGGACAGATACGCAGTATTTT. Supplemented by reference TRBV9 and TRBJ2-3, the full variable domain reads DSGVTQTPKHLITATGQRVTLRCSPRSGDLSVYWYQQSLDQGLQFLIQYYNGEERAKGNILERFSAQQFPDLHSELNLSSLELGDSALYFCASSAGGTDTQYFGPGTRLTVL.

This clonotype has more than one count but fewer than ten. This chain connects TRBV28 to TRBJ2-5; TRBD2 aligns across 11 bases. The V gene's germline CDR1 is MDHEN and CDR2 SYDVKM. This CDR3 comprises 16 residues. With 6 bases clipped from V and 5 bases from J, the junction kept 11 bases outside the gene matches. The CDR3 here is CASRFTSGRGQETQYF. The CDR3 DNA reads as TGTGCCAGCAGGTTTACTAGCGGGAGAGGTCAGGAGACCCAGTACTTC.

This clonotype occurred many times. The chain combines TRBV7-9 with TRBJ2-1; 11 positions match TRBD2. The CDR3 contains 18 residues. Germline-derived CDR1 and CDR2 are SEHNR and FQNEAQ (reference sequence). V trimming: 1 base; J trimming: 3 bases; junction bases outside the gene matches: 8. The CDR3 is CASSLGTAGTSGYNEQFF. In DNA form, the CDR3 reads TGTGCCAGCAGCTTAGGGACAGCAGGGACTAGCGGCTACAATGAGCAGTTCTTC.

Many counts were recorded for this clonotype. This rearrangement joins TRBV29-1 to TRBJ2-7; D is ambiguous. Germline V gene sequence: CDR1 SQVTM, CDR2 ANQGSEA. The CDR3 runs 13 residues. Trimming pared 6 bases from V and 2 bases from J, leaving 14 bases between. The DNA for the CDR3 is TGCAGCGTCTTCAACAGAAGTCCCTACGAGCAGTACTTC. This codes for CSVFNRSPYEQYF.

J is TRBJ1-1 and V is TRBV7-3; 8 bases are shared with TRBD1. Per germline, CDR1 SGHTA and CDR2 FQGTGA. This CDR3 is built from 14 residues. V was pared by 7 bases and J by 1 base, with 5 bases of the junction left unmatched. CDR3 sequence reads: CASKLGQGNTEAFF. CDR3 sequence (DNA): TGTGCCAGCAAATTAGGACAGGGGAACACTGAAGCTTTCTTT.

This chain joins TRBV4-1 and TRBJ2-5; D not resolved. V shed 3 bases and J shed 5 bases, with 10 bases lying between them. This CDR3 comprises 13 residues. From germline, CDR1 is MGHRA and CDR2 YSYEKL. The CDR3 reads CASSHLIAETQYF. CDR3 sequence (DNA): TGCGCCAGCAGCCATCTAATTGCCGAGACCCAGTACTTC.

This clonotype was observed many times. V and J are TRBV7-2 and TRBJ2-3; 10 bases agree with TRBD1. V shed 1 base, J shed 3 bases, and the junction held 1 base outside the gene matches. Germline V gene lookup returns CDR1 SGHTA and CDR2 FQGNSA. The CDR3 consists of 15 residues. The CDR3 DNA follows: TGTGCCAGCAGCTTAGGACAGGGGGCAACAGATACGCAGTATTTT. This sequence encodes CASSLGQGATDTQYF.

This clonotype was picked up a small number of times. The rearrangement joins TRBV4-1 to TRBJ2-1, with D maybe TRBD2 (5 bases). This CDR3 is built from 14 residues. Germline CDR1 is MGHRA and CDR2 is YSYEKL. V was shortened by 0 bases and J by 8 bases, with 11 bases between the two germline ends. CDR3 protein: CASSQDPRADEQFF. CDR3 DNA: TGCGCCAGCAGCCAAGATCCGCGGGCGGATGAGCAGTTCTTC.

The V and J genes are TRBV15 and TRBJ2-7, with D tentatively TRBD1 (5 bases). The CDR3 extends over 14 amino acids. The ends were cut back, 8 bases at V and 6 bases at J, with 20 bases in the middle. The germline CDR1 and CDR2 sequences are LNHNV and YYDKDF (reference sequence). CDR3: CATASGQAWVEQYF. The CDR3 DNA is TGTGCCACCGCCTCAGGGCAGGCATGGGTCGAGCAGTACTTC.

This chain links TRBV3-1 with TRBJ2-7; TRBD1 might be the D (6 bases). CDR1 and CDR2 (germline): LGHDT, YNNKEL (reference sequence). This CDR3 is built from 14 residues. V dropped 6 bases and J dropped 1 base, with 13 bases sitting between them. Written as DNA, the CDR3 is TGTGCCAGCAGTCTGAACAGGGAATCCTACGAGCAGTACTTC. Its translation is CASSLNRESYEQYF.

Only a few counts were recorded for this clonotype. The chain combines TRBV20-1 with TRBJ2-2; 12 positions match TRBD2. The CDR3 length is 16 residues. Germline CDR1 is DFQATT and CDR2 is SNEGSKA (reference sequence). Losses at the gene ends were 3 bases for V and 4 bases for J; bases not matched to a gene: 6. The CDR3 bases are TGCAGTGCTAGCCTACTAGCGGGAGGAGTCACCGGGGAGCTGTTTTTT. This codes for CSASLLAGGVTGELFF.

This clonotype was counted ten times or more. This sequence joins TRBV5-6 and TRBJ2-1; D not resolved. Per the germline V gene, CDR1 is SGHDT and CDR2 is YYEEEE. Trimming pared 2 bases from V and 5 bases from J, leaving 5 bases between. The CDR3 is made up of 12 amino acids. The CDR3 coding sequence is TGTGCCAGCAGCTTACTAAACAATGAGCAGTTCTTC. Protein product: CASSLLNNEQFF. Full variable domain (remainder filled in from reference TRBV5-6 and TRBJ2-1): DAGVTQSPTHLIKTRGQQVTLRCSPKSGHDTVSWYQQALGQGPQFIFQYYEEEERQRGNFPDRFSGHQFPNYSSELNVNALLLGDSALYLCASSLLNNEQFFGPGTRLTVL.

A few counts support this clonotype. This sequence joins TRBV20-1 and TRBJ2-5, with D uncertain. Germline loops: CDR1 DFQATT, CDR2 SNEGSKA (reference sequence). This CDR3 contains 16 residues. Trimming shortened V by 1 base and J by 5 bases, and 20 bases separated the two germline ends. The CDR3 is CSARGSGLGSFETQYF. As DNA, the CDR3 is TGCAGTGCTAGAGGGTCCGGGTTGGGGTCGTTTGAGACCCAGTACTTC.

This clonotype occurred many times. For the CDR3, the DNA is TGCAGCGTTGAAGGGGGAGGGCCTGATAGCTCCTACGAGCAGTACTTC. Translating gives CSVEGGGPDSSYEQYF. V is TRBV29-1 and J is TRBJ2-7; 7 bases agree with TRBD2. CDR3 size: 16 residues. V shed 1 base, J shed 0 bases, and the junction held 9 bases outside the gene matches. Per germline, CDR1 SQVTM and CDR2 ANQGSEA.

This clonotype was seen a handful of times. The chain carries TRBV20-1 and TRBJ1-5, with TRBD1 identical over 11 bases. Trimming cost V 5 bases and J 6 bases; bases outside gene matches: 6. CDR1 DFQATT and CDR2 SNEGSKA come from the germline V gene (reference sequence). There are 14 residues in the CDR3. The DNA of the CDR3 is TGCAGTGCTGGACAGGGGGCGGGGGGTCAGCCCCAGCATTTT. Amino acid sequence: CSAGQGAGGQPQHF.

This clonotype was seen a handful of times. The CDR3 sequence is CASTPTRDGNTGELFF. The CDR3 DNA reads as TGTGCCAGCACCCCTACTAGAGACGGGAACACCGGGGAGCTGTTTTTT. This chain connects TRBV4-2 to TRBJ2-2, with D possibly TRBD2 on 5 matching bases. V lost 7 bases and J 1 base, leaving 16 bases between the germline ends. The germline gives CDR1 LGHNA, CDR2 YNFKEQ. The CDR3 is 16 residues long.

In its sample, this clonotype was seen a few times. The V and J genes are TRBV5-1 and TRBJ1-1, with D possibly being TRBD1 (6 bases). V was trimmed by 2 bases and J by 1 base, leaving 12 bases between them. The CDR3 has 15 amino acids. The germline gives CDR1 SGHRS, CDR2 YFSETQ. The CDR3, as DNA: TGCGCCAGCAGCTTCAGAACAGGGAAGAACACTGAAGCTTTCTTT. This gives the protein CASSFRTGKNTEAFF.

The CDR3 region is CASSQRGPWTEAFF. Written as DNA, the CDR3 is TGCGCCAGCAGCCAAAGGGGGCCCTGGACTGAAGCTTTCTTT. V is TRBV4-1 and J is TRBJ1-1; 7 nucleotides match TRBD1. CDR1 is MGHRA and CDR2 is YSYEKL in the germline V gene. This CDR3 comprises 14 residues. V lost 2 bases and J lost 5; bases outside the gene matches: 5.

This clonotype has a handful of counts. The chain has TRBV6-4 and TRBJ2-2; a weak D match, TRBD2 (6 bases). The V gene's germline CDR1 is MRHNA and CDR2 SNTAGT. Trimming cost V 0 bases and J 1 base, with 9 bases left between them. The CDR3 spans 16 residues. The CDR3: CASSDSNSGNTGELFF. The CDR3, as DNA: TGTGCCAGCAGTGACTCGAATAGCGGGAACACCGGGGAGCTGTTTTTT.

This clonotype has just a few counts. The chain has TRBV12-3 or TRBV12-4 and TRBJ2-7; 7 bases line up with TRBD1. The CDR3 loop spans 15 amino acids. V lost 2 bases, J lost 2 bases, and 6 bases stayed unmatched. CDR3 in DNA: TGTGCCAGCAGTTTAATCCCCCAGGGGGCCTACGAGCAGTACTTC. Amino acids: CASSLIPQGAYEQYF.

This clonotype came up many times. The V and J genes are TRBV20-1 and TRBJ2-7, with no clear D. Germline V gives CDR1 DFQATT, CDR2 SNEGSKA (reference sequence). This CDR3 is 13 amino acids long. The germline V and J ends were trimmed by 4 bases and 4 bases, with 14 bases remaining between them. This chain's CDR3 is CSATRRALYEQYF. In nucleotides, the CDR3 is TGCAGTGCTACCCGTCGGGCCCTATACGAGCAGTACTTC.

There are a few counts of this clonotype. The chain recombines TRBV7-4 with TRBJ1-3; no reliable D call. This CDR3 comprises 18 residues. CDR1 and CDR2 (germline): SGHVT, SQSDAQ. V was shortened by 0 bases and J by 0 bases, with 15 bases between the two germline ends. CDR3 sequence: CASSLAPAAGRSGNTIYF. DNA for the CDR3: TGTGCCAGCAGCTTAGCGCCGGCAGCAGGACGCTCTGGAAACACCATATATTTT.

There are many counts of this clonotype. DNA of the CDR3: TGTGCCAGCAGCCGGACTAGCGGGTACCAAGAGACCCAGTACTTC. As protein: CASSRTSGYQETQYF. The gene calls are TRBV7-9 and TRBJ2-5; 11 bases fit TRBD2. J lost 0 bases, V lost 5 bases, and 2 bases had no gene match. CDR1 SEHNR and CDR2 FQNEAQ come from the germline V gene (reference sequence). This CDR3 is built from 15 residues.

There are many counts of this clonotype. The chain couples TRBV12-3 or TRBV12-4 to TRBJ1-5, with a possible D match to TRBD1 (5 bases). The CDR3 sequence is 14 residues long. Trimming took 3 bases from V and 4 from J, leaving 10 bases between them. The CDR3 spells CASSLEGWNQPQHF. Here the CDR3 DNA reads TGTGCCAGCAGTTTGGAGGGGTGGAATCAGCCCCAGCATTTT.

The chain employs TRBV28 and TRBJ2-3, with D possibly being TRBD2 (5 bases). CDR3 size: 15 residues. The V end lost 6 bases, the J end lost 2 bases, and 15 bases lay between the germline ends. CDR1 and CDR2 (germline): MDHEN, SYDVKM. The CDR3 spells CASSSTDGITDTQYF. The CDR3 region has the DNA TGTGCCAGCAGCTCGACGGACGGGATCACAGATACGCAGTATTTT.